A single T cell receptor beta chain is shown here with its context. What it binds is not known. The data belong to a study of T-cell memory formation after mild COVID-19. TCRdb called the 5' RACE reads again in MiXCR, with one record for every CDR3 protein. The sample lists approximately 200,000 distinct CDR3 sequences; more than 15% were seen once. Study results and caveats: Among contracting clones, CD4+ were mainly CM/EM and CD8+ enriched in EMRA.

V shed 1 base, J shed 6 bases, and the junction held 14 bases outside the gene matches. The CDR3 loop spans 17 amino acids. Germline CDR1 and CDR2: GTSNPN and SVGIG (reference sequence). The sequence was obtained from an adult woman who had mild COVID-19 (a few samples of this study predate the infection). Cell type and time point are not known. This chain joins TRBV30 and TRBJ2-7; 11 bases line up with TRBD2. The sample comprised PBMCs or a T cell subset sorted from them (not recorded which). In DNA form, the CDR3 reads TGTGCCTGGAGTGCAAAACTAGCGGGAGATGGTGAAGGCGAGCAGTACTTC. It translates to CAWSAKLAGDGEGEQYF.